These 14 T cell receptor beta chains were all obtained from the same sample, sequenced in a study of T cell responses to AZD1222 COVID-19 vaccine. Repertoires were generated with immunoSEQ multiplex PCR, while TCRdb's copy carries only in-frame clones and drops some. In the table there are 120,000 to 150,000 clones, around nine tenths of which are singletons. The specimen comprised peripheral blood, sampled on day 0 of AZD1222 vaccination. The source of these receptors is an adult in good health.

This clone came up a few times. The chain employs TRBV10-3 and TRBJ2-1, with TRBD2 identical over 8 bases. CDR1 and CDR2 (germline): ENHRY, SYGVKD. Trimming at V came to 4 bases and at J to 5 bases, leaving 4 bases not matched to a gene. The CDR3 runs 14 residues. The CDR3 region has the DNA TGTGCCATCAGTGCCAGCGGGAGAGACAATGAGCAGTTCTTC. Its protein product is CAISASGRDNEQFF.

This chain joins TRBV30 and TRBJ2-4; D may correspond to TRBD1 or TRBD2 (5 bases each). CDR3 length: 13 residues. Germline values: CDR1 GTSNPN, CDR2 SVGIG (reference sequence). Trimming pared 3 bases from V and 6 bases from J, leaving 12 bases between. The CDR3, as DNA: TGTGCCTGGAGCCCCGGGACGGGAAACATTCAGTACTTC. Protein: CAWSPGTGNIQYF.

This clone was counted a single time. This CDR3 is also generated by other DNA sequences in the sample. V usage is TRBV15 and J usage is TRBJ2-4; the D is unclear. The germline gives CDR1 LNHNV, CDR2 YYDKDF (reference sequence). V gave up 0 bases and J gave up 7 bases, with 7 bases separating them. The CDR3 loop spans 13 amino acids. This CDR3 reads CATSRDLGNIQYF. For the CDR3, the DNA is TGTGCCACCAGCAGAGATCTCGGGAACATTCAGTACTTC.

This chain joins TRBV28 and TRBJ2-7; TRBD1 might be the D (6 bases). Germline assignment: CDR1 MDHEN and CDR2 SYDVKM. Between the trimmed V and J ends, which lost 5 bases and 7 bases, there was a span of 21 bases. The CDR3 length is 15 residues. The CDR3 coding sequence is TGTGCCAGCAGTACCCAACAGGGTACAAGGGGAGAGCAGTACTTC. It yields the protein CASSTQQGTRGEQYF.

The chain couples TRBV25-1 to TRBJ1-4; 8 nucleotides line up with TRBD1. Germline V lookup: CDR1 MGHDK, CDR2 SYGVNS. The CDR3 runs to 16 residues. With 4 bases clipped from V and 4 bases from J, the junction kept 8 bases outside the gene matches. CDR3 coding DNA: TGTGCCAGCAGTGCGTCAGGGGGCAGGGGTAATGAAAAACTGTTTTTT. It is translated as CASSASGGRGNEKLFF. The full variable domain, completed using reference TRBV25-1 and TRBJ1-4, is EADIYQTPRYLVIGTGKKITLECSQTMGHDKMYWYQQDPGMELHLIHYSYGVNSTEKGDLSSESTVSRIRTEHFPLTLESARPSHTSQYLCASSASGGRGNEKLFFGSGTQLSVL.

As DNA, the CDR3 is TGTGCCAGCAGCTTAGTGGTCGGGGAGCTGTTTTTT. Protein: CASSLVVGELFF. The J gene is TRBJ2-2, the V gene TRBV7-9; D not resolved. Trimming took off 1 base at V and 7 bases at J, with 4 bases between the two ends. This CDR3 is 12 amino acids long. The V gene's germline CDR1 is SEHNR and CDR2 FQNEAQ (reference sequence). The entire variable domain, with the rest obtained from reference TRBV7-9 and TRBJ2-2, is as follows: DTGVSQNPRHKITKRGQNVTFRCDPISEHNRLYWYRQTLGQGPEFLTYFQNEAQLEKSRLLSDRFSAERPKGSFSTLEIQRTEQGDSAMYLCASSLVVGELFFGEGSRLTVL.

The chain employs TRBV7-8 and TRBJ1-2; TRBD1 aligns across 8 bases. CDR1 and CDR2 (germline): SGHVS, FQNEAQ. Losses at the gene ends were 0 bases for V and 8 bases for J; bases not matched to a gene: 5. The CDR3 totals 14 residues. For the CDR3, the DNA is TGTGCCAGCAGCTTAGCGAGGGACAGGCCCGGCTACACCTTC. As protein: CASSLARDRPGYTF.

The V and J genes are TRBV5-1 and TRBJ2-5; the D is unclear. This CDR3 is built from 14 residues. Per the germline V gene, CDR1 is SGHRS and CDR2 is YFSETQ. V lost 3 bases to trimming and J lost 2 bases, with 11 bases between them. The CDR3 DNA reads TGCGCCAGCAGCTGGGCACCATCGCAAGAGACCCAGTACTTC. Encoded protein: CASSWAPSQETQYF.

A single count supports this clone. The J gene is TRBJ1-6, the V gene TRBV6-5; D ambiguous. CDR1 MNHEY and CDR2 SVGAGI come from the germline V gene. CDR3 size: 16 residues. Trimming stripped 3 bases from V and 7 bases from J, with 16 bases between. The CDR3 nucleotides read TGTGCCAGCAGTTATTGGAGCGCAGTGACCAATTCACCCCTCCACTTT. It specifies CASSYWSAVTNSPLHF.

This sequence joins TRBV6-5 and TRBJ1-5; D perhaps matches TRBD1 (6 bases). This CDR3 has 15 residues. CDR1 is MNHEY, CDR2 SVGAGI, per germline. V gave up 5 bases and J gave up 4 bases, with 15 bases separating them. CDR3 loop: CASSRDILGNQPQHF. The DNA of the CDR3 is TGTGCCAGCAGTCGGGACATCTTAGGGAATCAGCCCCAGCATTTT.

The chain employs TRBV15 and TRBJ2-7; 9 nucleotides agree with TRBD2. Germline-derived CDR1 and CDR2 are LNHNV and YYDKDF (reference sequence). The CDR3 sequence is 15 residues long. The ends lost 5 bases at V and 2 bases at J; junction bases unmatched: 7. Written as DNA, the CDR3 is TGTGCCACCAGCGTTGCGGGAGGGCGGACCTACGAGCAGTACTTC. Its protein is CATSVAGGRTYEQYF.

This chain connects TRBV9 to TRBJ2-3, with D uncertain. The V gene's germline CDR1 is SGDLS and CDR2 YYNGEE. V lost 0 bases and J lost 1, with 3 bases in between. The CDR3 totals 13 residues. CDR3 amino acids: CASSVEGTDTQYF. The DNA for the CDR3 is TGTGCCAGCAGCGTAGAGGGCACAGATACGCAGTATTTT.

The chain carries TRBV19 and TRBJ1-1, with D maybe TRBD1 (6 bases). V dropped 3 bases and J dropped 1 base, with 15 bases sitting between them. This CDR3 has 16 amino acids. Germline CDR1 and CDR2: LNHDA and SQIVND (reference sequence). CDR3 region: CASSISPADRNTEAFF. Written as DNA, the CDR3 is TGTGCCAGTAGTATCTCCCCCGCGGACAGGAACACTGAAGCTTTCTTT.

CDR3 in DNA: TGTGCCAGCAGCTTGCAGGAAGGGGTTGAGCAGTTCTTC. This encodes CASSLQEGVEQFF. The chain links TRBV11-1 to TRBJ2-1; D is possibly TRBD1 (5 bases). Germline values: CDR1 SGHAT, CDR2 FQDESV (reference sequence). V lost 3 bases, J lost 9 bases, and 12 bases lay in between. This CDR3 contains 13 residues.